These 21 T cell receptor beta chains were all obtained from the same sample, sequenced in a study of T cells in Graves' hyperthyroidism and ophthalmopathy. Amplified regions were TCR beta CDR3 sequences from RNA transcripts. The primer set for the first-round RT-PCR of the TCR CDR3 was HTBI. TCRdb itself ran the multiplex PCR reads through MiXCR, one entry per CDR3 protein. The data show hundreds of thousands of distinct CDR3 sequences, with under 20% seen just once and approximately 15% held by the top ten. The sample comprised blood. The receptors shown here come from a woman between 50 and 59 years old with Graves' hyperthyroidism that later progressed to Graves' ophthalmopathy.

This clonotype has only a few counts. The rearrangement uses TRBV5-5 and TRBJ1-6; TRBD1 might be the D (6 bases). The CDR3 loop spans 16 amino acids. Germline V gives CDR1 SGHKS, CDR2 YYEKEE (reference sequence). Between the trimmed V and J ends, which lost 5 bases and 4 bases, there was a span of 16 bases. The CDR3 here is CASSLQGFVYNSPLHF. The CDR3 DNA is TGTGCCAGCAGTCTACAGGGATTCGTATATAATTCACCCCTCCACTTT.

This clonotype was counted many times. V is TRBV2 and J is TRBJ1-6; D gene ambiguous. The V end was cut by 5 bases, the J end by 10 bases, with 18 bases between. The germline CDR1 and CDR2 sequences are SNHLY and FYNNEI. The CDR3 length is 15 residues. In nucleotides, the CDR3 is TGTGCCAGCAGTTCGGACCTCGCGGGAAACTCACCCCTCCACTTT. It encodes CASSSDLAGNSPLHF.

This clonotype was observed many times. The chain carries TRBV9 and TRBJ1-1; the D is unclear. The CDR3 covers 12 residues. V was pared by 0 bases and J by 5 bases, with 5 bases between. Germline-derived CDR1 and CDR2 are SGDLS and YYNGEE. The CDR3 loop reads CASSVVETEAFF. The CDR3 bases are TGTGCCAGCAGCGTAGTAGAGACTGAAGCTTTCTTT.

The chain links TRBV5-1 to TRBJ1-2, with 7 bases fitting TRBD1. Germline V gene sequence: CDR1 SGHRS, CDR2 YFSETQ. The junction had 21 bases not matched to a gene; V was cut back by 7 bases and J by 3 bases. The CDR3 has 18 residues. The CDR3 spells CASPRDRVNAHLYYGYTF. For the CDR3, the DNA is TGCGCCAGCCCCCGCGACAGGGTCAACGCCCATTTATACTATGGCTACACCTTC.

At least ten counts were recorded for this clonotype. The chain carries TRBV2 and TRBJ1-1; possibly TRBD1 for D (5 bases). Germline loops: CDR1 SNHLY, CDR2 FYNNEI. The length of the CDR3 is 13 residues. With 3 bases removed from V and 3 bases from J, the gap between germline ends came to 8 bases. The CDR3 spells CASSDGGYTEAFF. CDR3 nucleotides: TGTGCCAGCAGTGACGGGGGTTACACTGAAGCTTTCTTT.

Ten or more counts support this clonotype. CDR3 residues: CSARQGARGTEAFF. The CDR3 DNA sequence: TGCAGTGCTAGACAGGGGGCAAGAGGGACTGAAGCTTTCTTT. This chain links TRBV20-1 with TRBJ1-1, with 8 bases identical to TRBD1. This CDR3 region has 14 residues. CDR1 DFQATT and CDR2 SNEGSKA come from the germline V gene (reference sequence). Germline trimming cut 2 bases from V and 5 bases from J; bases unmatched to any gene: 7.

The J gene is TRBJ1-1, the V gene TRBV6-1; D not certain. Per germline, CDR1 MNHNS and CDR2 SASEGT. Between the trimmed V and J ends, which lost 7 bases and 0 bases, there was a span of 9 bases. The length of the CDR3 is 13 residues. CDR3 nucleotides: TGTGCCAGCACAGCCTACATGAACACTGAAGCTTTCTTT. This translates into CASTAYMNTEAFF.

CDR3 in amino acids: CSAPVTRSGNTIYF. The CDR3 DNA reads as TGCAGCGCCCCTGTGACGCGCTCTGGAAACACCATATATTTT. The V and J genes are TRBV20-1 and TRBJ1-3; D remains unclear. The germline CDR1 and CDR2 sequences are DFQATT and SNEGSKA (reference sequence). CDR3 length: 14 residues.

Note on this clonotype: At one end, the junction sequence differs from germline, possibly due to a read error. The chain couples TRBV6-5 to TRBJ2-7; 7 bases are shared with TRBD2. The germline V gene encodes CDR1 MNHEY and CDR2 SVGAGI. This CDR3 contains 16 residues. The CDR3 DNA follows: TGTGCCAGCAGTTACAACTCAGCGGGGCCCTCCCACGAGCAGTACTTC. This codes for CASSYNSAGPSHEQYF.

Ten or more counts support this clonotype. V gene TRBV6-1 combines with J gene TRBJ1-1, with 8 bases lining up with TRBD1. Germline values: CDR1 MNHNS, CDR2 SASEGT. This CDR3 has 16 residues. The junction had 11 bases not matched to a gene; V was cut back by 5 bases and J by 3 bases. CDR3 loop: CASSSDRVVVHTEAFF. For the CDR3, the DNA is TGTGCCAGCAGTTCGGACAGGGTCGTTGTGCACACTGAAGCTTTCTTT.

The CDR3 sequence: CATSRGQAKNEKLFF. The CDR3 bases are TGTGCCACCAGCAGGGGACAGGCTAAAAATGAAAAACTGTTTTTT. V is TRBV15 and J is TRBJ1-4, with 8 bases aligning to TRBD1. With V trimmed by 3 bases and J by 5 bases, 5 bases remained unmatched. The CDR3 is 15 residues long. Germline CDR1 LNHNV, CDR2 YYDKDF (reference sequence).

Points on this clonotype: This could be a read error, since a much larger clone is one nucleotide away. The chain has TRBV28 and TRBJ1-1; possibly TRBD1 for D (5 bases). V dropped 6 bases and J dropped 6 bases, with 23 bases sitting between them. The CDR3 loop spans 16 amino acids. Per the germline V gene, CDR1 is MDHEN and CDR2 is SYDVKM. CDR3 bases: TGTGCCAGCAGCCGACTGGGGCGAAAGAAAACGCCTGAAGCTTTCTTT. Translating gives CASSRLGRKKTPEAFF.

This clonotype was seen just once. The rearrangement uses TRBV9 and TRBJ2-1, with 9 bases matching TRBD2. With 7 bases clipped from V and 1 base from J, the junction kept 6 bases outside the gene matches. The CDR3 totals 15 residues. The germline V gene encodes CDR1 SGDLS and CDR2 YYNGEE. CDR3 nucleotide sequence: TGTGCCAGCGGCGCGGGGGGGCGTTCCTACAATGAGCAGTTCTTC. It encodes CASGAGGRSYNEQFF.

The rearrangement joins TRBV5-1 to TRBJ1-1; D call uncertain. The length of the CDR3 is 13 residues. Germline assignment: CDR1 SGHRS and CDR2 YFSETQ. The V end lost 9 bases, the J end lost 0 bases, and 12 bases lay between the germline ends. CDR3 sequence reads: CATREGLNTEAFF. The CDR3 DNA is TGCGCCACCCGGGAGGGATTGAACACTGAAGCTTTCTTT.

The table lists this clonotype with a few counts. The chain employs TRBV19 and TRBJ2-2; D is possibly TRBD1 (6 bases). The CDR3 consists of 14 residues. V was cut by 7 bases and J by 0 bases, with 9 bases left in between. Germline assignment: CDR1 LNHDA and CDR2 SQIVND (reference sequence). The chain's CDR3 is CASMGAANTGELFF. The CDR3 coding sequence is TGTGCCAGTATGGGGGCTGCGAACACCGGGGAGCTGTTTTTT.

This chain connects TRBV3-1 to TRBJ2-5, with a weak D call TRBD2 (6 bases). This CDR3 spans 16 amino acids. V dropped 0 bases and J dropped 5 bases, with 16 bases sitting between them. Germline-derived CDR1 and CDR2 are LGHDT and YNNKEL (reference sequence). CDR3 region: CASSQEPGLDVETQYF. CDR3 DNA: TGTGCCAGCAGCCAAGAACCGGGACTTGACGTGGAGACCCAGTACTTC.

This clonotype was recorded many times. Here the CDR3 DNA reads TGCAGTGCTAGAGGACTAGCGGGGGTCTACAATGAGCAGTTCTTC. Translating it yields CSARGLAGVYNEQFF. The chain joins TRBV20-1 to TRBJ2-1, with TRBD2 identical over 12 bases. V lost 1 base and J lost 3; bases outside the gene matches: 1. CDR1 is DFQATT and CDR2 is SNEGSKA in the germline V gene (reference sequence). The CDR3 runs 15 residues.

The chain employs TRBV9 and TRBJ1-6, with a possible D match to TRBD1 (5 bases). The V end lost 4 bases, the J end lost 6 bases, and 17 bases lay between the germline ends. This CDR3 region has 16 residues. Per germline, CDR1 SGDLS and CDR2 YYNGEE. CDR3 amino acids: CASSPRGGGRNSPLHF. The CDR3 DNA reads TGTGCCAGCAGCCCCCGGGGGGGGGGACGTAATTCACCCCTCCACTTT.

This clonotype was found many times. The gene calls are TRBV2 and TRBJ2-3; 9 bases line up with TRBD2. The CDR3 consists of 15 residues. Germline assignment: CDR1 SNHLY and CDR2 FYNNEI. J lost 0 bases, V lost 2 bases, and 0 bases had no gene match. In DNA, the CDR3 is TGTGCCAGCAGTGAACTAGCGGGGAGCACAGATACGCAGTATTTT. Amino acid sequence: CASSELAGSTDTQYF.

The chain is built from TRBV7-8 and TRBJ2-1; TRBD2 matches at 10 bases. The CDR3 has 17 residues. Germline CDR1 is SGHVS and CDR2 is FQNEAQ. Trimming removed 7 bases from V and 6 bases from J; junction bases left unmatched: 15. The CDR3 DNA reads TGTGCCAGCATCCCTAGCGGGGGACAGCCCTTCGGCAATGAGCAGTTCTTC. It is translated as CASIPSGGQPFGNEQFF.

This clonotype occurred many times. CDR3 nucleotide sequence: TGCAGTGCTAACCGACAGATTACGCAGTATTTT. Its translation: CSANRQITQYF. J is TRBJ2-3 and V is TRBV20-1; a possible D gene is TRBD1 (5 bases). V lost 4 bases to trimming and J lost 8 bases, with 10 bases between them. CDR1 is DFQATT and CDR2 is SNEGSKA in the germline V gene (reference sequence). There are 11 residues in the CDR3.